The 30 T cell receptor beta chains below were found in one sample sequenced in a study of identical twins. TCRdb called the 5' RACE reads again in MiXCR, with one record for every CDR3 protein. The sample shows about 920,000 distinct CDR3 sequences, 10% to 15% of them seen only once. In addition, the sample was reused for a study of yellow fever vaccine responses in identical twins.

Sequencing was performed on PBMCs. Receptors originate from a woman aged 18-30 years in good health.

This clonotype was observed a handful of times. V is TRBV12-3 or TRBV12-4 and J is TRBJ2-2; the match to TRBD2 covers 9 bases. This CDR3 is built from 18 residues. V shed 5 bases, J shed 5 bases, and the junction held 15 bases outside the gene matches. The CDR3 here is CASSPYLSGRRRTGELFF. CDR3 nucleotides: TGTGCCAGCAGTCCTTACCTCAGCGGGAGGAGGAGGACCGGGGAGCTGTTTTTT.

The sample holds many counts of this clonotype. V gene TRBV5-6 combines with J gene TRBJ1-2, with 9 bases aligning to TRBD1. In germline, CDR1 is SGHDT, CDR2 YYEEEE. The CDR3 runs 14 residues. The V and J ends lost 5 bases and 3 bases, in that order; junction bases with no gene match: 5. For the CDR3, the DNA is TGTGCCAGCAGTAAGACAGGGGGAGACTATGGCTACACCTTC. Translated, it gives CASSKTGGDYGYTF.

The chain links TRBV29-1 to TRBJ1-4; D call uncertain. V shed 5 bases and J shed 3 bases, with 4 bases lying between them. CDR1 is SQVTM and CDR2 is ANQGSEA in the germline V gene. The CDR3 totals 11 residues. CDR3 DNA: TGCAGCGTTACCTCTAATGAAAAACTGTTTTTT. Amino acid sequence: CSVTSNEKLFF.

This clonotype was counted only a few times. This rearrangement joins TRBV7-8 to TRBJ1-1; TRBD1 matches 9 bases. J lost 7 bases, V lost 5 bases, and 8 bases had no gene match. Per the germline V gene, CDR1 is SGHVS and CDR2 is FQNEAQ. CDR3 length: 14 amino acids. This CDR3 reads CASSPDRGSGEAFF. In DNA, the CDR3 is TGTGCCAGCAGCCCCGACAGGGGGTCAGGTGAAGCTTTCTTT.

This clonotype was seen a few times. The chain uses TRBV10-3 and TRBJ2-1; no clear D. Trimming cost V 5 bases and J 8 bases, with 19 bases left between them. The germline CDR1 and CDR2 sequences are ENHRY and SYGVKD. The CDR3 extends over 15 amino acids. The CDR3 region is CAISSYPTFPDEQFF. CDR3 nucleotide sequence: TGTGCCATCAGTTCTTATCCGACTTTCCCGGATGAGCAGTTCTTC.

This rearrangement joins TRBV12-3 or TRBV12-4 to TRBJ1-1; D ambiguous. V gave up 3 bases and J gave up 5 bases, with 10 bases separating them. This CDR3 has 13 amino acids. CDR3 residues: CASSFIQYTEAFF. The CDR3, as DNA: TGTGCCAGCAGTTTCATCCAGTATACTGAAGCTTTCTTT.

This clonotype has a count of ten or more. The chain carries TRBV5-1 and TRBJ1-6; D is undetermined. The CDR3 has 15 residues. Germline lookup yields CDR1 SGHRS and CDR2 YFSETQ. The V end lost 0 bases, the J end lost 2 bases, and 6 bases lay between the germline ends. The CDR3 region has the DNA TGCGCCAGCAGCTTGGAGGGCGCCTATAATTCACCCCTCCACTTT. Translating gives CASSLEGAYNSPLHF.

With regard to this clonotype: This sequence may be a read error, since a much larger clone differs from it by one base. This chain joins TRBV19 and TRBJ2-1; 11 bases align to TRBD2. The CDR3 is made up of 17 amino acids. Germline V CDR1 and CDR2: LNHDA, SQIVND (reference sequence). The CDR3 DNA reads TGTGCCAGTAGTATAGGATCCGGGACTAGCGGCAACAATGTGCAGTTCTTC. It is translated as CASSIGSGTSGNNVQFF.

This clonotype was seen only a few times. J is TRBJ2-7 and V is TRBV27; TRBD1 matches 9 bases. Germline CDR1 is MNHEY and CDR2 is SMNVEV (reference sequence). J gave up 6 bases and V 5 bases, and 8 bases lay outside the gene matches. The CDR3 covers 14 residues. The CDR3 DNA follows: TGTGCCAGCAGTGCCGGGACAGGGATAAGCGAGCAGTACTTC. This encodes CASSAGTGISEQYF.

The CDR3 region is CASSQGGEWLENTEAFF. Written as DNA, the CDR3 is TGTGCCAGCAGCCAAGGCGGGGAGTGGTTAGAGAACACTGAAGCTTTCTTT. The chain links TRBV3-1 to TRBJ1-1, with D uncertain. Trimming pared 1 base from V and 1 base from J, leaving 16 bases between. There are 17 residues in the CDR3. Germline V gene sequence: CDR1 LGHDT, CDR2 YNNKEL (reference sequence). Based on the CDR3 plus reference TRBV3-1 and TRBJ1-1, the full variable domain is DTAVSQTPKYLVTQMGNDKSIKCEQNLGHDTMYWYKQDSKKFLKIMFSYNNKELIINETVPNRFSPKSPDKAHLNLHINSLELGDSAVYFCASSQGGEWLENTEAFFGQGTRLTVV.

This clonotype was picked up a small number of times. This chain joins TRBV19 and TRBJ2-5, with a tentative D call TRBD2 (7 bases). CDR1 is LNHDA and CDR2 is SQIVND in the germline V gene (reference sequence). This CDR3 spans 14 amino acids. V gave up 1 base and J gave up 5 bases, with 11 bases separating them. The CDR3 spells CASSIGGGPETQYF. CDR3 nucleotides: TGTGCCAGTAGTATAGGGGGGGGCCCGGAGACCCAGTACTTC.

The chain combines TRBV7-2 with TRBJ2-1; 12 bases map to TRBD2. The germline V gene encodes CDR1 SGHTA and CDR2 FQGNSA. The V and J ends lost 5 bases and 2 bases, in that order; junction bases with no gene match: 4. This CDR3 has 16 residues. This CDR3 is CASSQGLAGPYNEQFF. The CDR3 DNA follows: TGTGCCAGCAGCCAAGGACTAGCGGGGCCCTACAATGAGCAGTTCTTC.

The sample holds many counts of this clonotype. This chain uses TRBV28 with TRBJ1-1, with 7 nucleotides matching TRBD1. Germline V gene data show CDR1 as MDHEN and CDR2 as SYDVKM. CDR3 length equals 16 residues. Trimming took 4 bases from V and 2 from J; bases not matched to a gene: 10. The DNA for the CDR3 is TGTGCCAGCAGTTCCAACAGGGGTCCTTTAAACACTGAAGCTTTCTTT. This translates into CASSSNRGPLNTEAFF.

This clonotype was detected only a few times. The rearrangement uses TRBV20-1 and TRBJ2-2, with 7 bases fitting TRBD1. The germline V gene has CDR1 DFQATT and CDR2 SNEGSKA (reference sequence). CDR3 size: 12 residues. The CDR3 region is CDRAMNTGELFF. The CDR3 DNA is TGCGACAGGGCAATGAACACCGGGGAGCTGTTTTTT.

The rearrangement uses TRBV20-1 and TRBJ1-5; D gene unclear. Germline CDR1 DFQATT, CDR2 SNEGSKA (reference sequence). V was trimmed by 3 bases and J by 3 bases, leaving 12 bases between them. The CDR3 totals 14 residues. Written as DNA, the CDR3 is TGCAGTGCTAGGGTAGCAGGAAACAATCAGCCCCAGCATTTT. Its translation: CSARVAGNNQPQHF.

This clonotype was counted at least ten times. The chain combines TRBV20-1 with TRBJ1-5; D unresolved. This CDR3 has 14 residues. CDR1 is DFQATT, CDR2 SNEGSKA, per germline (reference sequence). Trimming took off 0 bases at V and 12 bases at J, with 18 bases between the two ends. CDR3 loop: CSARDEFTSDLQHF. In DNA, the CDR3 is TGCAGTGCTAGAGATGAATTCACCTCCGATCTCCAGCATTTT.

In this sample, this clonotype turned up many times. V usage is TRBV9 and J usage is TRBJ1-4; D possibly corresponds to TRBD1 (5 bases). Germline CDR1 SGDLS, CDR2 YYNGEE. The CDR3 loop spans 15 amino acids. V lost 0 bases and J 0 bases, leaving 6 bases between the germline ends. CDR3 protein: CASSVEGATNEKLFF. CDR3 coding DNA: TGTGCCAGCAGCGTAGAAGGGGCAACTAATGAAAAACTGTTTTTT.

The V and J genes are TRBV5-1 and TRBJ2-7, with 14 bases fitting TRBD2. This CDR3 has 20 amino acids. Germline CDR1 is SGHRS and CDR2 is YFSETQ. J was trimmed by 6 bases and V by 0 bases; bases with no gene match: 17. CDR3 nucleotide sequence: TGCGCCAGCAGCTTGGGCCTCGGGACGATAACGGGACTAGCGGGAGTCGAGCAGTACTTC. Translating gives CASSLGLGTITGLAGVEQYF.

This clonotype was seen a handful of times. The chain links TRBV4-1 to TRBJ2-3; D is uncertain. CDR3 length: 16 residues. Germline V gives CDR1 MGHRA, CDR2 YSYEKL. The V gene lost 2 bases and the J gene lost 2 bases, with 14 bases spanning the gap. The CDR3, as DNA: TGCGCCAGCAGCCAAAAGCCCAGGACCTTCACAGATACGCAGTATTTT. Translation: CASSQKPRTFTDTQYF.

The V and J genes are TRBV20-1 and TRBJ2-5; D uncertain. This CDR3 is 13 amino acids long. V was clipped by 0 bases and J by 3 bases, with 8 bases between them. Germline values: CDR1 DFQATT, CDR2 SNEGSKA (reference sequence). This CDR3 reads CSARDRTKETQYF. CDR3 in DNA: TGCAGTGCTAGAGACCGAACCAAAGAGACCCAGTACTTC.

This clonotype was seen only a few times. This chain uses TRBV5-1 with TRBJ1-1; 9 bases align to TRBD1. The CDR3 has 16 amino acids. The junction had 10 bases not matched to a gene; V was cut back by 4 bases and J by 3 bases. The germline V gene encodes CDR1 SGHRS and CDR2 YFSETQ. CDR3 residues: CASSGGQGMWDTEAFF. DNA for the CDR3: TGCGCCAGCAGCGGAGGACAGGGGATGTGGGACACTGAAGCTTTCTTT.

V and J are TRBV20-1 and TRBJ2-3, with 11 nucleotides matching TRBD2. The CDR3 length is 16 residues. The germline CDR1 and CDR2 sequences are DFQATT and SNEGSKA (reference sequence). J was trimmed by 0 bases and V by 3 bases; bases with no gene match: 5. CDR3 DNA sequence: TGCAGTGCTAGTATTACTAGCGGGGGCAGCACAGATACGCAGTATTTT. This sequence encodes CSASITSGGSTDTQYF.

Ten or more counts support this clonotype. The rearrangement joins TRBV20-1 to TRBJ1-1; the D gene is possibly TRBD1 (5 bases). The length of the CDR3 is 15 residues. Germline V gene lookup returns CDR1 DFQATT and CDR2 SNEGSKA (reference sequence). Trimming cost V 0 bases and J 0 bases, with 11 bases left between them. CDR3 in DNA: TGCAGTGCTAGAGATACGGGGGTCATGAACACTGAAGCTTTCTTT. Its translation is CSARDTGVMNTEAFF.

This clonotype was counted ten times or more. The V call is TRBV7-3, the J call TRBJ2-1; 9 bases are a match to TRBD1. CDR1 and CDR2 from the germline V gene are SGHTA and FQGTGA. The CDR3 consists of 14 residues. J lost 7 bases, V lost 5 bases, and 6 bases had no gene match. The CDR3 nucleotides are TGTGCCAGCAGCCGGACAGGGGTAGGGAATGAGCAGTTCTTC. This codes for CASSRTGVGNEQFF.

This rearrangement joins TRBV10-3 to TRBJ2-1, with 8 nucleotides matching TRBD2. V lost 11 bases to trimming and J lost 7 bases; unmatched junction nucleotides: 4. Germline CDR1 ENHRY, CDR2 SYGVKD. This CDR3 is built from 11 residues. CDR3 in DNA: TGTGCCGCACTAGCGGTGAATGAGCAGTTCTTC. Translation: CAALAVNEQFF.

Many counts were recorded for this clonotype. The CDR3 DNA follows: TGTGCCACCAGTGTTGGGAGTGGCGGGGAGCTGTTTTTT. As protein: CATSVGSGGELFF. The rearrangement joins TRBV24-1 to TRBJ2-2, with D tentatively TRBD2 (5 bases). Germline CDR1 and CDR2: KGHDR and SFDVKD. V was shortened by 5 bases and J by 7 bases, with 10 bases between the two germline ends. This CDR3 has 13 amino acids.

CDR3 sequence (DNA): TGTGCCAGCAGCCCGTATATCCCCGACAGGAACACTGAAGCTTTCTTT. Translating it yields CASSPYIPDRNTEAFF. The chain has TRBV7-9 and TRBJ1-1, with D possibly TRBD1 on 5 matching bases. The CDR3 consists of 16 residues. Germline CDR1 reads SEHNR; CDR2 reads FQNEAQ (reference sequence). V dropped 5 bases and J dropped 1 base, with 17 bases sitting between them.

This clonotype showed up just a few times. This chain links TRBV14 with TRBJ2-1; D may be TRBD2 (5 bases). V lost 0 bases, J lost 3 bases, and 12 bases lay in between. Germline CDR1 and CDR2: SGHDN and FVKESK. The CDR3 covers 16 residues. The CDR3 protein is CASSQDLSDYYNEQFF. DNA for the CDR3: TGTGCCAGCAGCCAAGATCTGAGTGACTACTACAATGAGCAGTTCTTC.

The chain couples TRBV3-1 to TRBJ2-1; 7 positions match TRBD1. V lost 3 bases, J lost 6 bases, and 11 bases stayed unmatched. The CDR3 length is 16 residues. The germline V gene has CDR1 LGHDT and CDR2 YNNKEL (reference sequence). The CDR3 loop is CASSQLTGIISNEQFF. CDR3 coding DNA: TGTGCCAGCAGCCAGCTGACAGGGATTATTAGCAATGAGCAGTTCTTC.

This chain links TRBV4-2 with TRBJ2-5, with D hard to call. The CDR3 sequence is 14 residues long. V shed 4 bases and J shed 5 bases, with 14 bases lying between them. In germline, CDR1 is LGHNA, CDR2 YNFKEQ. The CDR3: CASSPGGSWETQYF. The CDR3 coding sequence is TGTGCCAGCAGCCCGGGCGGTAGCTGGGAGACCCAGTACTTC.